Sequencing of this T cell receptor beta chain was carried out in a study of neoadjuvant anti-PD-1 for oral cavity cancer. In this sample, this clone turned up a few times. Time point noted: after neoadjuvant nivolumab, at surgical resection. Profiled with immunoSEQ multiplex PCR; TCRdb holds only in-frame clones, not every one. The sample includes 55,000 to 75,000 clones, 85% to 90% of them seen just once. Trimming left V 4 bases short and J 9 bases short, with 16 bases between. The CDR3 totals 14 residues. The germline V gene encodes CDR1 SNHLY and CDR2 FYNNEI. The TCR was taken from a person between 40 and 85 years old with oral cavity squamous cell carcinoma. This chain links TRBV2 with TRBJ1-5, with TRBD1 as a possible D gene (5 bases). The specimen comprised PBMCs, sampled after nivolumab (anti-PD-1) treatment. The CDR3 loop is CASSGEGAGRPQHF. Written as DNA, the CDR3 is TGTGCCAGCAGTGGTGAAGGGGCCGGGCGGCCCCAGCATTTT.